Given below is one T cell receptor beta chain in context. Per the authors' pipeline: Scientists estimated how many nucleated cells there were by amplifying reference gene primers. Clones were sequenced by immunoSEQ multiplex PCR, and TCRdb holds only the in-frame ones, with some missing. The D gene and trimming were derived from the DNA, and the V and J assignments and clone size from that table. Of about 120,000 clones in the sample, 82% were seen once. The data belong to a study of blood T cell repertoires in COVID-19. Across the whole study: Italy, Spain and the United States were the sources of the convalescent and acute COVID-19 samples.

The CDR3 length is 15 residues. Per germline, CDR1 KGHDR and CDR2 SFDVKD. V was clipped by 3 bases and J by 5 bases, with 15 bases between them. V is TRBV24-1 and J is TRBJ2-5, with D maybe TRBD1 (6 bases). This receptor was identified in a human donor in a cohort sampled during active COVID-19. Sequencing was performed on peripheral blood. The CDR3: CATSDPDRKRETQYF. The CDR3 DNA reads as TGTGCCACCAGTGATCCGGACAGAAAGAGGGAGACCCAGTACTTC.